The 15 T cell receptor beta chains in this list originate from one sample, sequenced in a study of Ad26.COV2.S vaccination and SARS-CoV-2 variants. Specified treatment: some 20 received Ad26.COV2.S at low or high dose, single or two shots; about 5 received placebo; per-sample allocation not given. Following the first vaccine or placebo injection, samples were taken on day 63. Sequencing was performed with immunoSEQ multiplex PCR; in TCRdb, only in-frame clones are kept and a portion is missing. Of around 450,000 clones listed, about 91% were seen once; the top ten hold about 2.5%. This specimen was peripheral blood, taken in a trial of Ad26.COV2.S vaccine versus placebo. These receptors all come from a person aged 18-65 years who received the Ad26.COV2.S COVID-19 vaccine or a placebo.

The genes are TRBV5-1 and TRBJ1-2; no clear D. Germline CDR1 SGHRS, CDR2 YFSETQ. CDR3 length: 11 residues. V dropped 5 bases and J dropped 6 bases, with 8 bases sitting between them. The CDR3 is CASRTSDGYTF. The DNA of the CDR3 is TGCGCCAGCAGGACCTCGGATGGCTACACCTTC.

This chain's CDR3 is CASSLDPSGVFAGELFF. CDR3 coding DNA: TGCGCCAGCAGCTTGGACCCTAGCGGGGTTTTCGCCGGGGAGCTGTTTTTT. This sequence joins TRBV5-1 and TRBJ2-2; 9 positions agree with TRBD2. The CDR3 consists of 17 residues. V lost 0 bases to trimming and J lost 6 bases; unmatched junction nucleotides: 9. CDR1 SGHRS and CDR2 YFSETQ come from the germline V gene.

V and J are TRBV10-3 and TRBJ1-2; the match to TRBD1 covers 8 bases. Germline CDR1 is ENHRY and CDR2 is SYGVKD. The J segment lost 4 bases and the V segment lost 6 bases, leaving 10 bases of the junction unmatched. The CDR3 totals 15 residues. The CDR3 here is CAISGQGSIFYGYTF. The CDR3 DNA is TGTGCCATCAGCGGACAGGGCTCCATATTCTATGGCTACACCTTC.

This chain links TRBV5-4 with TRBJ2-5, with 7 bases aligning to TRBD1. CDR1 SGHNT and CDR2 YYREEE come from the germline V gene (reference sequence). The junction had 12 bases not matched to a gene; V was cut back by 5 bases and J by 5 bases. CDR3 length: 15 amino acids. The CDR3 DNA reads as TGTGCCAGCAGTTATCCAGGGGGAATGGAGGAGACCCAGTACTTC. Translating it yields CASSYPGGMEETQYF. Using reference TRBV5-4 and TRBJ2-5 for the parts outside the CDR3, the full variable domain is ETGVTQSPTHLIKTRGQQVTLRCSSQSGHNTVSWYQQALGQGPQFIFQYYREEENGRGNFPPRFSGLQFPNYSSELNVNALELDDSALYLCASSYPGGMEETQYFGPGTRLLVL.

V is TRBV7-2 and J is TRBJ1-3; maybe TRBD1 (6 bases). This CDR3 spans 14 amino acids. The germline V gene encodes CDR1 SGHTA and CDR2 FQGNSA. V dropped 6 bases and J dropped 0 bases, with 9 bases sitting between them. CDR3 amino acids: CASRGQSSGNTIYF. Written as DNA, the CDR3 is TGTGCCAGCAGAGGACAGAGCTCTGGAAACACCATATATTTT.

The chain employs TRBV5-6 and TRBJ1-5; 8 bases agree with TRBD1. The germline V gene has CDR1 SGHDT and CDR2 YYEEEE. The ends lost 4 bases at V and 6 bases at J; junction bases unmatched: 6. CDR3 length equals 14 residues. The CDR3 nucleotides read TGTGCCAGCAGCCGGACAGGGATAAGTCAGCCCCAGCATTTT. Translation: CASSRTGISQPQHF.

The chain employs TRBV30 and TRBJ2-1, with D perhaps TRBD2 (6 bases). CDR1 is GTSNPN and CDR2 is SVGIG in the germline V gene (reference sequence). The CDR3 covers 15 residues. Trimming removed 1 base at V and 7 bases at J, with 17 bases between. The CDR3 region is CAWSDSGGFRNEQFF. CDR3 sequence (DNA): TGTGCCTGGAGTGATTCCGGGGGTTTTCGGAATGAGCAGTTCTTC.

The rearrangement links TRBV18 to TRBJ2-1; TRBD1 matches 8 bases. V gave up 0 bases and J gave up 4 bases; unmatched junction bases: 5. CDR1 and CDR2 (germline): KGHSH, LQKENI. This CDR3 comprises 16 residues. In nucleotides, the CDR3 is TGTGCCAGCTCACCACCCGCAGGGGGCGGGTACAATGAGCAGTTCTTC. Protein: CASSPPAGGGYNEQFF.

The chain uses TRBV6-2 or TRBV6-3 and TRBJ1-5; D is ambiguous. Trimming took off 0 bases at V and 4 bases at J, with 4 bases between the two ends. CDR3 length: 13 amino acids. Germline V gene data show CDR1 as MNHEY and CDR2 as SVGEGT. The CDR3 region has the DNA TGTGCCAGCAGTTACTCGAATAATCAGCCCCAGCATTTT. It specifies CASSYSNNQPQHF.

This chain joins TRBV29-1 and TRBJ1-1; D remains ambiguous. Germline lookup yields CDR1 SQVTM and CDR2 ANQGSEA. This CDR3 region has 12 residues. V was trimmed by 4 bases and J by 10 bases, leaving 16 bases between them. CDR3 sequence: CSVVLGLLGAFF. CDR3 nucleotides: TGCAGCGTTGTATTAGGCCTCCTTGGAGCTTTCTTT.

V is TRBV4-3 and J is TRBJ1-6; no clear D. The germline CDR1 and CDR2 sequences are LGHNA and YSLEER. Trimming took off 4 bases at V and 9 bases at J, with 10 bases between the two ends. The CDR3 sequence is 13 residues long. As DNA, the CDR3 is TGCGCCAGCAGCCTTCTACGGAGTTCACCCCTCCACTTT. Residues: CASSLLRSSPLHF.

V usage is TRBV5-1 and J usage is TRBJ2-3; 8 bases fit TRBD2. Germline V CDR1 and CDR2: SGHRS, YFSETQ. The ends lost 2 bases at V and 7 bases at J; junction bases unmatched: 9. This CDR3 spans 15 amino acids. The DNA for the CDR3 is TGCGCCAGCAGCTTTACTAGCGGAGGTCAAAATACGCAGTATTTT. As protein: CASSFTSGGQNTQYF. The full variable domain, its missing parts supplied by reference TRBV5-1 and TRBJ2-3, is KAGVTQTPRYLIKTRGQQVTLSCSPISGHRSVSWYQQTPGQGLQFLFEYFSETQRNKGNFPGRFSGRQFSNSRSEMNVSTLELGDSALYLCASSFTSGGQNTQYFGPGTRLTVL.

This rearrangement joins TRBV7-9 to TRBJ2-1; D is undetermined. The CDR3 loop spans 13 amino acids. In germline, CDR1 is SEHNR, CDR2 FQNEAQ (reference sequence). V was shortened by 5 bases and J by 4 bases, with 9 bases between the two germline ends. In DNA, the CDR3 is TGTGCCAGCAGCCCGGACGCTTACAATGAGCAGTTCTTC. It translates to CASSPDAYNEQFF.

This chain connects TRBV28 to TRBJ2-1; 10 bases align to TRBD1. The CDR3 totals 17 residues. The trim removed 6 bases at V and 9 bases at J, leaving 17 bases unmatched. Germline CDR1 reads MDHEN; CDR2 reads SYDVKM. Here the CDR3 DNA reads TGTGCCAGCAGCAGATACTTAGGGACAGGGGTGGCGGGTGAGCAGTTCTTC. Translation gives CASSRYLGTGVAGEQFF. The variable domain in full, completed from reference TRBV28 and TRBJ2-1, reads DVKVTQSSRYLVKRTGEKVFLECVQDMDHENMFWYRQDPGLGLRLIYFSYDVKMKEKGDIPEGYSVSREKKERFSLILESASTNQTSMYLCASSRYLGTGVAGEQFFGPGTRLTVL.

This chain joins TRBV9 and TRBJ2-1, with a possible D match to TRBD2 (6 bases). The CDR3 loop spans 12 amino acids. In germline, CDR1 is SGDLS, CDR2 YYNGEE. Trimming took 4 bases from V and 5 from J, leaving 7 bases between them. This CDR3 is CASSPGDNEQFF. The CDR3 DNA reads as TGTGCCAGCAGCCCGGGGGACAATGAGCAGTTCTTC.